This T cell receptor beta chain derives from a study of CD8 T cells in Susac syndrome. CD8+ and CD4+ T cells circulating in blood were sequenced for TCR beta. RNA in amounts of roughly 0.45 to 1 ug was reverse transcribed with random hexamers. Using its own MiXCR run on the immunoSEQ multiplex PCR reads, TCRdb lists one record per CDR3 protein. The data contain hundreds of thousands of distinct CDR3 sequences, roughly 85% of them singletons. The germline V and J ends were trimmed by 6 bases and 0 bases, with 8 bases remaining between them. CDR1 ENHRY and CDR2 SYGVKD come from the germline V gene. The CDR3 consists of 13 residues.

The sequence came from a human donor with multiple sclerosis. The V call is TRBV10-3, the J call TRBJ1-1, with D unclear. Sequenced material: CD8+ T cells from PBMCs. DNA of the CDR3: TGTGCCATCAGGGACCAACTGAACACTGAAGCTTTCTTT. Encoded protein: CAIRDQLNTEAFF.